The 18 T cell receptor beta chains presented below share a single source sample, sequenced in a study of blood T cell repertoires in COVID-19. Repertoires were generated with immunoSEQ multiplex PCR, while TCRdb's copy carries only in-frame clones and drops some. The profile shows about 330,000 clones, approximately 89% of them singletons. Specimen: PBMCs or T cells enriched from blood (not recorded which). The receptors originated from a man under 40 who had recovered from COVID-19.

V and J are TRBV6-2 or TRBV6-3 and TRBJ2-5, with 9 bases that match TRBD2. The CDR3 extends over 14 amino acids. The germline gives CDR1 MNHEY, CDR2 SVGEGT. The V and J ends lost 2 bases and 2 bases, in that order; junction bases with no gene match: 0. The CDR3 is CASSYAGGQETQYF. CDR3 in DNA: TGTGCCAGCAGTTACGCGGGGGGGCAAGAGACCCAGTACTTC.

The V and J genes are TRBV19 and TRBJ1-6; weak D call: TRBD1 (6 bases). The ends were cut back, 5 bases at V and 7 bases at J, with 15 bases in the middle. CDR3 length: 15 amino acids. The germline CDR1 and CDR2 sequences are LNHDA and SQIVND (reference sequence). The CDR3 spells CASSPRQELNSPLHF. The CDR3 region has the DNA TGTGCCAGTAGTCCAAGACAGGAACTAAATTCACCCCTCCACTTT.

The rearrangement links TRBV7-9 to TRBJ2-3, with D perhaps matching TRBD1 (6 bases). Germline values: CDR1 SEHNR, CDR2 FQNEAQ (reference sequence). This CDR3 is 14 amino acids long. The V end was cut by 4 bases, the J end by 3 bases, with 11 bases between. The CDR3 sequence: CASSSFGQTDTQYF. CDR3 nucleotide sequence: TGTGCCAGCAGCTCCTTTGGACAGACAGATACGCAGTATTTT.

The rearrangement uses TRBV19 and TRBJ1-4; perhaps TRBD1 as D (5 bases). CDR3 length: 16 amino acids. V gave up 6 bases and J gave up 2 bases, with 16 bases separating them. From germline, CDR1 is LNHDA and CDR2 SQIVND (reference sequence). For the CDR3, the DNA is TGTGCCAGTAGAGGGTCCGACAGATACACTAATGAAAAACTGTTTTTT. Its translation is CASRGSDRYTNEKLFF.

V is TRBV19 and J is TRBJ2-3; the D gene is possibly TRBD2 (6 bases). V shed 3 bases and J shed 6 bases, with 13 bases lying between them. The V gene's germline CDR1 is LNHDA and CDR2 SQIVND (reference sequence). This CDR3 contains 14 residues. The CDR3 DNA reads as TGTGCCAGTAGTATGGAGGGGAGTTTGGATACGCAGTATTTT. Protein sequence: CASSMEGSLDTQYF.

J is TRBJ2-1 and V is TRBV21-1; the table's TRBD2 call for D was not verified on the DNA. TRBV21-1 is a pseudogene locus. The CDR3 extends over 15 amino acids. CDR3 loop: CASSKRLACYNEQFF. The DNA of the CDR3 is TGTGCCAGCAGCAAGCGACTAGCTTGCTACAATGAGCAGTTCTTC.

This chain links TRBV5-5 with TRBJ1-5, with 7 bases fitting TRBD1. CDR1 SGHKS and CDR2 YYEKEE come from the germline V gene (reference sequence). The CDR3 is made up of 15 amino acids. With 4 bases clipped from V and 1 base from J, the junction kept 5 bases outside the gene matches. CDR3 region: CASSRTGASNQPQHF. DNA of the CDR3: TGTGCCAGCAGCAGAACAGGGGCGAGCAATCAGCCCCAGCATTTT.

This clone came up once. The genes are TRBV3-1 (or the pseudogene TRBV3-2) and TRBJ2-5; D perhaps matches TRBD1 (6 bases). Germline V gives CDR1 LGHDT, CDR2 YNNKEL (reference sequence). Deletions cut 4 bases from V and 2 bases from J, with 14 bases between. The length of the CDR3 is 15 residues. CDR3 in amino acids: CASSPWPTGQETQYF. The CDR3 DNA is TGTGCCAGCAGCCCCTGGCCGACAGGACAAGAGACCCAGTACTTC.

This clone has more than one count but fewer than ten. The chain uses TRBV10-1 and TRBJ1-5; D not resolved. Germline V lookup: CDR1 WNHNN, CDR2 SYGVQD (reference sequence). The CDR3 consists of 13 residues. V lost 3 bases to trimming and J lost 5 bases, with 8 bases between them. The CDR3 here is CASSENTDQPQHF. Written as DNA, the CDR3 is TGCGCCAGCAGTGAAAACACAGATCAGCCCCAGCATTTT.

This chain uses TRBV11-2 with TRBJ2-1; the match to TRBD2 covers 12 bases. Germline trimming cut 1 base from V and 4 bases from J; bases unmatched to any gene: 5. CDR1 and CDR2 (germline): SGHAT, FQNNGV. This CDR3 region has 17 residues. The CDR3 sequence is CASSLGLAGVGYNEQFF. CDR3 DNA: TGTGCCAGCAGCTTAGGACTAGCGGGGGTAGGATACAATGAGCAGTTCTTC.

CDR3 nucleotides: TGTGCCAGCAGTCCGGCGGGGAAGGGCAAAAACATTCAGTACTTC. It specifies CASSPAGKGKNIQYF. The V and J genes are TRBV27 and TRBJ2-4; D possibly corresponds to TRBD2 (6 bases). This CDR3 spans 15 amino acids. The germline gives CDR1 MNHEY, CDR2 SMNVEV (reference sequence). Trimming cost V 5 bases and J 3 bases, with 14 bases left between them.

The rearrangement uses TRBV11-2 and TRBJ1-1; D is unclear. This CDR3 region has 12 residues. Germline CDR1 reads SGHAT; CDR2 reads FQNNGV. V gave up 0 bases and J gave up 6 bases, with 5 bases separating them. As DNA, the CDR3 is TGTGCCAGCAGCTTAGACGGTTCTGAAGCTTTCTTT. Protein: CASSLDGSEAFF.

The chain couples TRBV5-1 to TRBJ1-4; 9 nucleotides align to TRBD1. CDR1 is SGHRS and CDR2 is YFSETQ in the germline V gene. The CDR3 loop spans 16 amino acids. After removal of 5 bases from V and 5 bases from J, the junction contained 10 bases not matched to a gene. CDR3 residues: CASRSGTGKGNEKLFF. DNA for the CDR3: TGCGCCAGCAGATCCGGGACAGGGAAAGGGAATGAAAAACTGTTTTTT.

The genes are TRBV5-1 and TRBJ2-2; 7 nucleotides agree with TRBD1. Trimming cost V 0 bases and J 2 bases; bases outside gene matches: 4. Germline CDR1 reads SGHRS; CDR2 reads YFSETQ. The CDR3 contains 16 residues. CDR3 sequence reads: CASSLDGTVNTGELFF. CDR3 sequence (DNA): TGCGCCAGCAGCTTGGACGGGACAGTCAACACCGGGGAGCTGTTTTTT.

This chain joins TRBV18 and TRBJ1-2; TRBD1 matches 9 bases. The V segment lost 6 bases and the J segment 7 bases; nucleotides outside the gene matches: 9. This CDR3 has 14 amino acids. Germline loops: CDR1 KGHSH, CDR2 LQKENI. The CDR3 sequence is CASSHSGTGLGYTF. In DNA, the CDR3 is TGTGCCAGCTCGCACTCCGGGACAGGGCTTGGCTACACCTTC.

The V gene is TRBV4-2, the J gene TRBJ1-2, with unresolved D. CDR3 length: 14 residues. Germline CDR1 LGHNA, CDR2 YNFKEQ. The V end was cut by 3 bases, the J end by 4 bases, with 12 bases between. The CDR3 protein is CASSHNGRGYGYTF. DNA for the CDR3: TGTGCCAGCAGCCACAATGGACGGGGCTATGGCTACACCTTC.

The CDR3 loop is CASSLSPQRAWAFF. CDR3 DNA: TGTGCCAGCAGTTTGTCCCCCCAGCGGGCCTGGGCTTTCTTT. The chain couples TRBV27 to TRBJ1-1; D ambiguous. The CDR3 is 14 amino acids. CDR1 is MNHEY and CDR2 is SMNVEV in the germline V gene (reference sequence). V was clipped by 3 bases and J by 11 bases, with 19 bases between them.

This chain uses TRBV11-3 with TRBJ2-2, with unresolved D. Trimming took off 2 bases at V and 5 bases at J, with 9 bases between the two ends. This CDR3 has 14 residues. The germline V gene encodes CDR1 SGHNT and CDR2 YENEEA. CDR3 DNA sequence: TGTGCCAGCAGCTTATCCTCTACTACCGGGGAGCTGTTTTTT. Amino acid sequence: CASSLSSTTGELFF.